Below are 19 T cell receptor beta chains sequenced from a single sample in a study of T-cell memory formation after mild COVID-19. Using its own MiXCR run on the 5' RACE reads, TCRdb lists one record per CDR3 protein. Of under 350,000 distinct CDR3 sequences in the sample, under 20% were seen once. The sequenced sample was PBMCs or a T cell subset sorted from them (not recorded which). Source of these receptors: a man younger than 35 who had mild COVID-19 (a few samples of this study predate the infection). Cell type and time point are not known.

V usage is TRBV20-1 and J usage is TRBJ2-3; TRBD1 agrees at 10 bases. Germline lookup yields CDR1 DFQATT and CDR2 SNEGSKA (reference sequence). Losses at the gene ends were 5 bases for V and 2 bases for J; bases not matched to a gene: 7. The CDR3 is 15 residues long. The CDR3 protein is CSAFAGTGDTDTQYF. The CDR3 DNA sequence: TGCAGTGCTTTCGCCGGGACAGGGGACACAGATACGCAGTATTTT.

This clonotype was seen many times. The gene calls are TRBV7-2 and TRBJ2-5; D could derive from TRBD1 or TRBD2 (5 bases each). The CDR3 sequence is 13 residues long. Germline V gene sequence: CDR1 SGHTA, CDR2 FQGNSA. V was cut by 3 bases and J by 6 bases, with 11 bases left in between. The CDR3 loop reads CASSLRGEKTQYF. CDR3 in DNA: TGTGCCAGCAGCTTGAGGGGCGAAAAGACCCAGTACTTC.

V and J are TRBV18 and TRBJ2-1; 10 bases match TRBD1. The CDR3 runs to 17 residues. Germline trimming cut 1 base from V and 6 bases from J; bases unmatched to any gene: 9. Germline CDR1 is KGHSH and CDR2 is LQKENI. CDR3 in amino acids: CASSPRADRGPTNEQFF. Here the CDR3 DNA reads TGTGCCAGCTCACCACGGGCCGACAGGGGGCCGACCAATGAGCAGTTCTTC.

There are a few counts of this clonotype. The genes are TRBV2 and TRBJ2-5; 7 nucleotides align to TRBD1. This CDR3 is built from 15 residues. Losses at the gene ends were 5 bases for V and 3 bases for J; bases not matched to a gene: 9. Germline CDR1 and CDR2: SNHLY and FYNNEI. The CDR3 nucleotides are TGTGCCAGCAGTAGATCGACAGGGAGAAAAGAGACCCAGTACTTC. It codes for CASSRSTGRKETQYF.

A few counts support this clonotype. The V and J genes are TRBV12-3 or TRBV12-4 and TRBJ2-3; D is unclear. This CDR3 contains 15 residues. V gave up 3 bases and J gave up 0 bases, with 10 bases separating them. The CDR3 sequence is CASSLNMGSTDTQYF. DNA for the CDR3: TGTGCCAGCAGTTTGAATATGGGTAGCACAGATACGCAGTATTTT.

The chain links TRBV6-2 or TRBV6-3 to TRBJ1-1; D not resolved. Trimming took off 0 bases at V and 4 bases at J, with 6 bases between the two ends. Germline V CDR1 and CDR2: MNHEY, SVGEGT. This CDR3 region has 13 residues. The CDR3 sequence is CASSYSTPTEAFF. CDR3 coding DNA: TGTGCCAGCAGTTACTCAACCCCCACTGAAGCTTTCTTT.

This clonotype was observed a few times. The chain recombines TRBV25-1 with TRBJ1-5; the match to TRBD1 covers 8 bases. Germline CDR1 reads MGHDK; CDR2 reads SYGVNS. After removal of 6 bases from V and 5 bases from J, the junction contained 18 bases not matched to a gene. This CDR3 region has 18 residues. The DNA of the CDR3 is TGTGCCAGCAGCCACAAGGACAGGGCACTCGCCCGAGATCAGCCCCAGCATTTT. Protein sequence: CASSHKDRALARDQPQHF.

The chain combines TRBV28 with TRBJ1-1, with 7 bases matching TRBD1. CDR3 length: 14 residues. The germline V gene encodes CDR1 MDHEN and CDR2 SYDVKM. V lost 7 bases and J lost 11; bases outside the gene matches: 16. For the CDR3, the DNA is TGTGCCAGCACTCTCCCCCAGGGAGGGGGCTTGGCTTTCTTT. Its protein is CASTLPQGGGLAFF.

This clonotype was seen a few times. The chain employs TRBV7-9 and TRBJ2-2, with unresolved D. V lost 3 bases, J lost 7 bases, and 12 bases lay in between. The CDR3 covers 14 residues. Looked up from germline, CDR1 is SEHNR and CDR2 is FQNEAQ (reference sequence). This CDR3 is CASSFPLGVGELFF. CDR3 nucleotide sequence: TGTGCCAGCAGCTTTCCCCTTGGCGTCGGGGAGCTGTTTTTT.

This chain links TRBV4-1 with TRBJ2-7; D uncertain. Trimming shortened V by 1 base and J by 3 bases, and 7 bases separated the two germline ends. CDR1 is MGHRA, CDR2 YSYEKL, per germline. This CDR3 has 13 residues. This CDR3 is CASSQGRHYEQYF. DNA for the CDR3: TGCGCCAGCAGCCAAGGGCGCCACTACGAGCAGTACTTC.

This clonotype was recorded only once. This CDR3 is CASSPWDRADTEAFF. In nucleotides, the CDR3 is TGCGCCAGCAGCCCGTGGGACAGGGCCGACACTGAAGCTTTCTTT. This chain uses TRBV4-1 with TRBJ1-1; 9 nucleotides agree with TRBD1. The germline V gene has CDR1 MGHRA and CDR2 YSYEKL. The CDR3 extends over 15 amino acids. After removal of 4 bases from V and 3 bases from J, the junction contained 6 bases not matched to a gene.

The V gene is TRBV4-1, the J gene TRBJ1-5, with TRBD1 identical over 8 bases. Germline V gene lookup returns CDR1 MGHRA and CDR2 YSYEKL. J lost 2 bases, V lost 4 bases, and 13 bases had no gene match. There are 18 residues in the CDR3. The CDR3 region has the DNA TGCGCCAGCAGCCGACAGGGGTTAGCAGGGGTGGGCAATCAGCCCCAGCATTTT. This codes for CASSRQGLAGVGNQPQHF.

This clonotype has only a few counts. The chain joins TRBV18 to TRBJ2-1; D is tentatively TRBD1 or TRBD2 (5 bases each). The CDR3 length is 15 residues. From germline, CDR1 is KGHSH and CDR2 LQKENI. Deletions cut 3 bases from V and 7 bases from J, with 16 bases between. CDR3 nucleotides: TGTGCCAGCTCACCTTCAGGGACCGCTAGGAATGAGCAGTTCTTC. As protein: CASSPSGTARNEQFF.

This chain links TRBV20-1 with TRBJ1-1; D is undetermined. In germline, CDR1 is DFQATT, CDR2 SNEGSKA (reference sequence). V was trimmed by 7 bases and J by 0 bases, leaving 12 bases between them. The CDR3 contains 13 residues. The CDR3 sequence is CSVDAGLNTEAFF. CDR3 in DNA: TGCAGTGTCGACGCGGGCCTGAACACTGAAGCTTTCTTT.

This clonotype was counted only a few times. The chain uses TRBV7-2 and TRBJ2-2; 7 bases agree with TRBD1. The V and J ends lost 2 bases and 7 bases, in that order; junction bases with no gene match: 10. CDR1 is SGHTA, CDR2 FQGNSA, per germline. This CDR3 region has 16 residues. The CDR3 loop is CASSLFLQGSGGELFF. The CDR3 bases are TGTGCCAGCAGCTTATTCTTACAGGGGTCCGGCGGGGAGCTGTTTTTT.

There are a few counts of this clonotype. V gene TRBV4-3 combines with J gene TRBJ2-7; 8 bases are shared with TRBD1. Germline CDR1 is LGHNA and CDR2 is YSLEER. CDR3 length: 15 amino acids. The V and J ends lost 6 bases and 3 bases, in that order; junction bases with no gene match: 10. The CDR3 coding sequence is TGCGCCAGCAGTCGAGGAAAGGGGACAGGCTACGAGCAGTACTTC. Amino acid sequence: CASSRGKGTGYEQYF.

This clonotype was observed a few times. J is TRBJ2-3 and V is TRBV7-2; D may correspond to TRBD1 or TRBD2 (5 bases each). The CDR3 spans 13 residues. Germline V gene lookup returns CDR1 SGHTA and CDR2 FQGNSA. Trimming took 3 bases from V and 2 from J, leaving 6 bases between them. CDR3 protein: CASSFGATDTQYF. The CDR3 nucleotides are TGTGCCAGCAGCTTCGGGGCCACAGATACGCAGTATTTT.

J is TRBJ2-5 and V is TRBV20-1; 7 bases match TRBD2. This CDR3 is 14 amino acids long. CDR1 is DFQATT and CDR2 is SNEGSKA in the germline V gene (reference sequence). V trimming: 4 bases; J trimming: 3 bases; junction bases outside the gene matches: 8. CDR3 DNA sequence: TGCAGTGCTACTCCCGGGACTATTGAAGAGACCCAGTACTTC. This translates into CSATPGTIEETQYF.

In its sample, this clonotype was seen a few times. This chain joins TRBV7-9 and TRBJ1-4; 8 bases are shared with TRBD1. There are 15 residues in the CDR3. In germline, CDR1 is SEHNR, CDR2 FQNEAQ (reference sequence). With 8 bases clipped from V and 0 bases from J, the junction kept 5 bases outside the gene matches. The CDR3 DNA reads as TGTGCCAGCGCCTCACAGGGGGCAACTAATGAAAAACTGTTTTTT. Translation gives CASASQGATNEKLFF.